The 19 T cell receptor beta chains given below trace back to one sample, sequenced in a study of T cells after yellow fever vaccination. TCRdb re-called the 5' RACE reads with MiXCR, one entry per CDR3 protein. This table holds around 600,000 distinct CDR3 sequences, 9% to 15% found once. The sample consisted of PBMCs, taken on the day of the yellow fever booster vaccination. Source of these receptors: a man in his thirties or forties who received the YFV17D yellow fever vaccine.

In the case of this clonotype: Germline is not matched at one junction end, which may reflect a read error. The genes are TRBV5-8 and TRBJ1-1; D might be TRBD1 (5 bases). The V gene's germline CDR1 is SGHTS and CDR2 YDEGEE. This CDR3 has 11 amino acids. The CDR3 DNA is TGTGCCAGCACCACTGTGGGACCCCTGGTCTTT. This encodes CASTTVGPLVF.

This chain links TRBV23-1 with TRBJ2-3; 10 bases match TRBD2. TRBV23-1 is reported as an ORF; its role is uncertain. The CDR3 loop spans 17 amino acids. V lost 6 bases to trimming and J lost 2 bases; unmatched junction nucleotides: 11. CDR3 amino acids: CASSLNTSGEVTDTQYF. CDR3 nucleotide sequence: TGCGCCAGCAGCCTTAATACTAGCGGGGAGGTCACAGATACGCAGTATTTT.

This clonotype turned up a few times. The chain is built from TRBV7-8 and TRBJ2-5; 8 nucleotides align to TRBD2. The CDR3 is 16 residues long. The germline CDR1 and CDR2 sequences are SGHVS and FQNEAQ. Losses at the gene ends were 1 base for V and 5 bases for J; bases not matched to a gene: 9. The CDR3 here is CASSLVVGLGSETQYF. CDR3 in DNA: TGTGCCAGCAGCTTAGTCGTGGGACTAGGGAGCGAGACCCAGTACTTC.

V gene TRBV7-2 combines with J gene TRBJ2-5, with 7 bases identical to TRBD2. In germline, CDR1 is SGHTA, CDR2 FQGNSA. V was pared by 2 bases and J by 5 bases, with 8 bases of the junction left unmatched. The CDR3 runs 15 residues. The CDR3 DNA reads TGTGCCAGCAGCTTAACGACTAGCTCCGGGGAGACCCAGTACTTC. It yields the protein CASSLTTSSGETQYF.

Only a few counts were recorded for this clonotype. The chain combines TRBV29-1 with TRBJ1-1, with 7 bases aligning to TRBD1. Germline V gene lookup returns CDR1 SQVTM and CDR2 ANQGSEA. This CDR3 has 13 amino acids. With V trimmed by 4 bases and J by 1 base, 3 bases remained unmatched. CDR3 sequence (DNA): TGCAGCGTTGGACAGGGCTCGAACACTGAAGCTTTCTTT. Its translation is CSVGQGSNTEAFF. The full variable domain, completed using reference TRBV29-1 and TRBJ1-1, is SAVISQKPSRDICQRGTSLTIQCQVDSQVTMMFWYRQQPGQSLTLIATANQGSEATYESGFVIDKFPISRPNLTFSTLTVSNMSPEDSSIYLCSVGQGSNTEAFFGQGTRLTVV.

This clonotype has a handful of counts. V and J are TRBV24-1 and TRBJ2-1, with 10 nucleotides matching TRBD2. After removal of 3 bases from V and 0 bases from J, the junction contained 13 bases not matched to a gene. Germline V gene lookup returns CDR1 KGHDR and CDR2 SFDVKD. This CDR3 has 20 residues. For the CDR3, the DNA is TGTGCCACCAGTGATCCTGGGACTAGCGTACTACAGAGCTCCTACAATGAGCAGTTCTTC. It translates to CATSDPGTSVLQSSYNEQFF.

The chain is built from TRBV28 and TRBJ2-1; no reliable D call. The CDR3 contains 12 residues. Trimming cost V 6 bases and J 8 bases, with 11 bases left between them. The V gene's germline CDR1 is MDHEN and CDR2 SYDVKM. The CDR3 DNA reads TGTGCCAGCAGCCCGAACTTGTATGAGCAGTTCTTC. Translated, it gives CASSPNLYEQFF.

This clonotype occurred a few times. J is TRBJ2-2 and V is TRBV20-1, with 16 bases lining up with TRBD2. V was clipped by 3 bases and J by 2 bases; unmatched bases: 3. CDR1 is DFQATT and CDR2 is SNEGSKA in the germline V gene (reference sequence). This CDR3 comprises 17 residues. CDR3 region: CSARGLAGGGNTGELFF. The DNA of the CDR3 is TGCAGTGCTAGGGGACTAGCGGGAGGGGGCAACACCGGGGAGCTGTTTTTT.

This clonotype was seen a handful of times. The CDR3, as DNA: TGCGCCAGCAGCCAAGATTCGGCGGGACGCACCGGGGAGCTGTTTTTT. This gives the protein CASSQDSAGRTGELFF. This chain links TRBV4-1 with TRBJ2-2; TRBD2 is a possible D gene (6 bases). The V end was cut by 0 bases, the J end by 4 bases, with 12 bases between. CDR1 and CDR2 (germline): MGHRA, YSYEKL. The CDR3 contains 16 residues.

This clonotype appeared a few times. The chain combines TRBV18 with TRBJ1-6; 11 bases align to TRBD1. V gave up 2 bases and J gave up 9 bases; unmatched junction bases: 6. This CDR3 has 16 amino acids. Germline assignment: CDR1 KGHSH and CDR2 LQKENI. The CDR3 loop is CASSPSRTGGSSPLHF. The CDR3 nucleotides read TGTGCCAGCTCACCATCTCGGACAGGGGGCAGTTCACCCCTCCACTTT.

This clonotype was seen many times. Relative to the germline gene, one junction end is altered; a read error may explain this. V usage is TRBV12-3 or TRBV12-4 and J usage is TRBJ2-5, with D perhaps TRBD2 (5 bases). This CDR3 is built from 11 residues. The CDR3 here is CASSFSGLADF. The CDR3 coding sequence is TGTGCCAGCAGTTTTTCTGGACTGGCGGACTTC.

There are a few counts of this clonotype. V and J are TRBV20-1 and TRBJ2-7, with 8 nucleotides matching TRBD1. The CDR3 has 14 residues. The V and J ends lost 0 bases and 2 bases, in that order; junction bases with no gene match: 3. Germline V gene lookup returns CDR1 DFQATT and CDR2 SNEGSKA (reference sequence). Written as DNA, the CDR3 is TGCAGTGCTAGAGATAAACAGGGGGCCTACGAGCAGTACTTC. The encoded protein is CSARDKQGAYEQYF.

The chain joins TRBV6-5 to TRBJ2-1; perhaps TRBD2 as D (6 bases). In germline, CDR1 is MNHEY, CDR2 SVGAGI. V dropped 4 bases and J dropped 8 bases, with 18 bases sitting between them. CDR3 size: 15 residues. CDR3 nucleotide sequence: TGTGCCAGCAGTTGGCACCGGGAGTCATGGGATGAGCAGTTCTTC. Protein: CASSWHRESWDEQFF.

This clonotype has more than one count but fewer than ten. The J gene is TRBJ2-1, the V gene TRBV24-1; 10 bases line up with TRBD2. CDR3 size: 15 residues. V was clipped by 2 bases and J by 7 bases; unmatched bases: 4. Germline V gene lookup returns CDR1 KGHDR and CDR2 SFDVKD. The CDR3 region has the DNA TGTGCCACCAGTGATTACGCTAGCGGGAGAAATGAGCAGTTCTTC. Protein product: CATSDYASGRNEQFF.

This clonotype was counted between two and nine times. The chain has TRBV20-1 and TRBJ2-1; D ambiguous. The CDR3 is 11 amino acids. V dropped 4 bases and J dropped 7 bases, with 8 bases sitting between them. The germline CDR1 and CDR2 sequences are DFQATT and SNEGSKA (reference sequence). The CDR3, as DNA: TGCAGTGCTACAGCCTTGAATGAGCAGTTCTTC. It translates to CSATALNEQFF.

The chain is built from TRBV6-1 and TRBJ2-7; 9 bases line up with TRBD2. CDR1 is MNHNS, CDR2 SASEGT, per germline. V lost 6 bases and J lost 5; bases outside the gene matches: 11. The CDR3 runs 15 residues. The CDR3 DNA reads TGTGCCAGCAGCCCCTTAGCTAGCGGGAAAGACGAGCAGTACTTC. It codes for CASSPLASGKDEQYF.

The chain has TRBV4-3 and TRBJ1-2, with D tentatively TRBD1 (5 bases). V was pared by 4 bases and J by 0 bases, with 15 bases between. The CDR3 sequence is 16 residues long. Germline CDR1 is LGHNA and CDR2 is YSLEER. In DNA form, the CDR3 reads TGCGCCAGCAGCCCCGGGGGAGGGATCCCTAACTATGGCTACACCTTC. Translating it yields CASSPGGGIPNYGYTF.

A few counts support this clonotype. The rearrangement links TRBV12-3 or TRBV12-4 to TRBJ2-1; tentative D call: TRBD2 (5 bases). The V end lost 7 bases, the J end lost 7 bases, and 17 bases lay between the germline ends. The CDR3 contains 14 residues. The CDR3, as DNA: TGTGCCAGCACCCCGGTCGGAGGATCGAATGAGCAGTTCTTC. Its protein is CASTPVGGSNEQFF.

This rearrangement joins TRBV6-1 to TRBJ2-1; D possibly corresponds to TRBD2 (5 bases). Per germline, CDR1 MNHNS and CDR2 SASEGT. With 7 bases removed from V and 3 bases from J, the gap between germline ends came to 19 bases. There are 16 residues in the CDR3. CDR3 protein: CASTGQRAEDYNEQFF. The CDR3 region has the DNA TGTGCCAGCACCGGGCAAAGAGCGGAGGACTACAATGAGCAGTTCTTC.